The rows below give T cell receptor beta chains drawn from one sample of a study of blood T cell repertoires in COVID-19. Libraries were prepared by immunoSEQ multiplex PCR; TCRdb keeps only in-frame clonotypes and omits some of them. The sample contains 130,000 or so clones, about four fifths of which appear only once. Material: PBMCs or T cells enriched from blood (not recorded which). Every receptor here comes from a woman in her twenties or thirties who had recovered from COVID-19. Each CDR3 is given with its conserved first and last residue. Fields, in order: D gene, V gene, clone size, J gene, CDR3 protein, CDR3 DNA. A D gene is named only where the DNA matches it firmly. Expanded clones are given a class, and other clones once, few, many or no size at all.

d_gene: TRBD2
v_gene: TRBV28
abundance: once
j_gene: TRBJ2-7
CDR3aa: CASSPGGAGGTAYEQYF
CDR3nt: TGTGCCAGCAGCCCGGGCGGGGCGGGAGGAACGGCGTACGAGCAGTACTTC

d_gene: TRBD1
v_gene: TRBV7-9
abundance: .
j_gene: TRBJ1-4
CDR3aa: CASSSGTGWEKLFF
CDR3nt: TGTGCCAGCAGCTCAGGGACAGGGTGGGAAAAACTGTTTTTT

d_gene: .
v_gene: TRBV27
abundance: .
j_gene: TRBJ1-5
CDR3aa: CASSLSAPQGSQPQHF
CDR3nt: TGTGCCAGCAGTTTATCGGCCCCTCAGGGATCTCAGCCCCAGCATTTT

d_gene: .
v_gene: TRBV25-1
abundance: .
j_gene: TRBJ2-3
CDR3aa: CASSRQGSTDTQYF
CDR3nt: TGTGCCAGCAGTAGGCAGGGTAGCACAGATACGCAGTATTTT

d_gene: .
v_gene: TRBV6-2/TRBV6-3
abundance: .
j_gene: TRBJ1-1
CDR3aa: CASSPRGNTEAFF
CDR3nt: TGTGCCAGCAGTCCCCGGGGGAACACTGAAGCTTTCTTT

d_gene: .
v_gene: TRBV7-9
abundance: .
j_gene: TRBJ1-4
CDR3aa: CASSSDRANLMMFF
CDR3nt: TGTGCCAGCAGCTCCGACAGAGCCAATTTAATGATGTTTTTT

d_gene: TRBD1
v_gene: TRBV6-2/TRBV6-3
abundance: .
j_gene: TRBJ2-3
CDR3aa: CASSSGGESDTQYF
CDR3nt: TGTGCCAGCAGTTCAGGGGGCGAGTCAGATACGCAGTATTTT

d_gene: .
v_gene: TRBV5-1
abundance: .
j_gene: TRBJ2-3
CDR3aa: CASSSRGWGTDTQYF
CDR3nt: TGCGCCAGCAGCTCCCGGGGTTGGGGCACAGATACGCAGTATTTT

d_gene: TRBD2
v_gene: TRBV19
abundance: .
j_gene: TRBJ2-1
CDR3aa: CASSPWTSGRASFSEQFF
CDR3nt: TGTGCCAGTAGTCCATGGACTAGCGGGAGGGCCTCTTTTAGTGAGCAGTTCTTC

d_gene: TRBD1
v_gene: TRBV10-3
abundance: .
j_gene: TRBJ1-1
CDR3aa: CAIGQGGTEAFF
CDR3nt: TGTGCCATCGGACAGGGTGGCACTGAAGCTTTCTTT

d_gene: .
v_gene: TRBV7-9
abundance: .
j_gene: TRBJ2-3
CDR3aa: CASSTAGRKEDTQYF
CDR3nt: TGTGCCAGCAGCACTGCGGGGCGCAAGGAGGATACGCAGTATTTT

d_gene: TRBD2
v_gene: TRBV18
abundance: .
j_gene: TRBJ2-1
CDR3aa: CASSLTGLAGVVGYNEQFF
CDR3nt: TGTGCCAGCTCACTCACGGGACTAGCGGGAGTAGTTGGCTACAATGAGCAGTTCTTC

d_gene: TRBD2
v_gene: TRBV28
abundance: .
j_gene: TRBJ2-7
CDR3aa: CASTPRGSGMTYEQYF
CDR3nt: TGTGCCAGCACCCCACGGGGTAGCGGGATGACCTACGAGCAGTACTTC

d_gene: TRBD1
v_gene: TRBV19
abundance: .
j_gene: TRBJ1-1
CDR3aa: CASSSYGTANQNTEAFF
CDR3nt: TGTGCCAGTAGTAGCTATGGGACAGCCAATCAGAACACTGAAGCTTTCTTT

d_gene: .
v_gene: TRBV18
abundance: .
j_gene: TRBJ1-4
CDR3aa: CASSPTGTLTNEKLFF
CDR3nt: TGTGCCAGCTCACCTACCGGGACTCTAACTAATGAAAAACTGTTTTTT

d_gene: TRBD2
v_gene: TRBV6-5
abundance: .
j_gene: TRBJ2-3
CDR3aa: CASRAGGPVPDTQYF
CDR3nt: TGTGCCAGCAGGGCGGGAGGGCCTGTCCCAGATACGCAGTATTTT

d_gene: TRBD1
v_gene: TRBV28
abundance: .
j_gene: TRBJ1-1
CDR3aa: CASSLGTGRTEAFF
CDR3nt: TGTGCCAGCAGTTTAGGGACAGGGAGGACTGAAGCTTTCTTT

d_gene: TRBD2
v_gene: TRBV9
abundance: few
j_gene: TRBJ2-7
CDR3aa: CASSLGGTSASYEQYF
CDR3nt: TGTGCCAGCAGCCTAGGGGGGACTAGCGCTTCCTACGAGCAGTACTTC

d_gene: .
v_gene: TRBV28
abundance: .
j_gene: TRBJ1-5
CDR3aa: CASSFGQPQHF
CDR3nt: TGTGCCAGCAGTTTCGGTCAGCCCCAGCATTTT

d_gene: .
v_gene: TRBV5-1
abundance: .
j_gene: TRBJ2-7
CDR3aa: CASSFLGGYEQYF
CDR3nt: TGCGCCAGCAGCTTTCTGGGAGGCTACGAGCAGTACTTC

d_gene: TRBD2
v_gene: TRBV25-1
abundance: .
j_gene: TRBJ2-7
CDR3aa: CASSAPSGRVGEQYF
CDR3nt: TGTGCCAGCAGTGCCCCTAGCGGGAGGGTGGGGGAGCAGTACTTC

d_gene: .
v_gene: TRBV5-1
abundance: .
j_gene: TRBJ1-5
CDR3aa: CASSPGGNQPQHF
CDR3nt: TGCGCCAGCAGCCCAGGGGGCAATCAGCCCCAGCATTTT

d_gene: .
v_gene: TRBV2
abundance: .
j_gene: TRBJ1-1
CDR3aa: CASRPGTNTEAFF
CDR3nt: TGTGCCAGCAGGCCGGGGACAAACACTGAAGCTTTCTTT

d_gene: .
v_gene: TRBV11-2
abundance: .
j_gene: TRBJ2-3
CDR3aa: CASSLLAGIDTQYF
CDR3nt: TGTGCCAGCAGCCTACTAGCTGGTATAGATACGCAGTATTTT

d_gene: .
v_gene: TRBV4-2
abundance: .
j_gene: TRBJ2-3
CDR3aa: CASSQRSGLSTDTQYF
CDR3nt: TGTGCCAGCAGCCAAAGAAGCGGCCTCAGCACAGATACGCAGTATTTT

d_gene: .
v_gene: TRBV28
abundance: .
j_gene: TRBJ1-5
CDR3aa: CASSQTGTYNQPQHF
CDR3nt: TGTGCCAGCAGCCAAACCGGGACTTATAATCAGCCCCAGCATTTT

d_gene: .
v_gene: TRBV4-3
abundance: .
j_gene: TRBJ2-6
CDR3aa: CASSPLFSGANVLTF
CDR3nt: TGCGCCAGCAGTCCCTTATTCTCTGGGGCCAACGTCCTGACTTTC

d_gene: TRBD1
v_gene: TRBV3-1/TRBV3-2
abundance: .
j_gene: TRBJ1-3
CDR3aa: CASSPRHRDSYPRSGNTIYF
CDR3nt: TGTGCCAGCAGCCCACGGCACCGGGACAGTTATCCTCGCTCTGGAAACACCATATATTTT

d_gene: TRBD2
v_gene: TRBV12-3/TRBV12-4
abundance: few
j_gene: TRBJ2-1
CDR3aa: CASILGGKNEQFF
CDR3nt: TGTGCCAGCATCTTGGGGGGGAAAAATGAGCAGTTCTTC